This T cell receptor (beta chain) was sequenced for a study of T cell clonality in common variable immunodeficiency. General study results and limits: TCRbeta clonality was increased in CVID versus healthy controls.

At least ten counts were recorded for this clone. Antigen specificity is unknown. The read finishes 3 residues shy of the CDR3 end, and the germline J gene is used to complete it. The CDR3 runs 15 residues. With V trimmed by 6 bases and J by 1 base, 5 bases remained unmatched. Germline lookup yields CDR1 MGHRA and CDR2 YSYEKL. Using immunoSEQ multiplex PCR, the repertoire was profiled, and TCRdb retains in-frame clones only, with some absent. The data list 40,000 to 45,000 clones, none observed once; around 0.7% falls to the top ten. The specimen sequenced was peripheral blood mononuclear cells. The gene calls are TRBV4-1 and TRBJ1-1, with 10 bases that match TRBD1. The source of this sequence is a person aged 18 to 70 in good health. CDR3 residues: CASSPGDRGNTEAFF. Partial CDR3 DNA: TGCGCCAGCAGTCCTGGGGACAGGGGGAACACTGAA.